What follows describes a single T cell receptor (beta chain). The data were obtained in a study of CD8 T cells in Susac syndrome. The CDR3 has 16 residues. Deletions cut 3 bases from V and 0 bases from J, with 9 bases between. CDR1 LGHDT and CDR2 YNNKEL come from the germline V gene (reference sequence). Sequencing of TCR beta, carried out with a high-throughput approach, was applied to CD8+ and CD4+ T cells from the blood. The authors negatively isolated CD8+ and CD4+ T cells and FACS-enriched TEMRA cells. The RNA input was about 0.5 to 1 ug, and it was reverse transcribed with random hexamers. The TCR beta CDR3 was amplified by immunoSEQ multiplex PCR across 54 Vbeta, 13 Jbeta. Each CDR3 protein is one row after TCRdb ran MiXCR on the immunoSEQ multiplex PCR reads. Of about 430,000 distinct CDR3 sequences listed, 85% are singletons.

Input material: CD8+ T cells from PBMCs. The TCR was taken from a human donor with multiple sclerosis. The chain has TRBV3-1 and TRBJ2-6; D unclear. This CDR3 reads CASSQERSSGANVLTF. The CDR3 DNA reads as TGTGCCAGCAGCCAGGAACGGAGCTCTGGGGCCAACGTCCTGACTTTC.